This T cell receptor beta chain was profiled in a study of breast tumors, draining lymph nodes, adjacent tissues. Study observations and caveats: Most tumor T cells seemingly derive from lymph node, then expand in tumor. Luminal-like breast cancer showed significantly greater tumor-nontumor repertoire similarity than basal-like breast cancer did. The lymph node origin of tumor T cells was framed as consistent with a hypothesis, not demonstrated. Compared with lymph nodes, tumors were less diverse; compared with nontumor tissue, more.

TCRdb independently ran MiXCR on the multiplex PCR reads; one entry per CDR3 protein. The sample consists of about 200,000 distinct CDR3 sequences, 30% to 35% of them appearing once. Breast cancer patients provided tissue from their axillary draining lymph nodes. The germline V and J ends were trimmed by 9 bases and 11 bases, with 13 bases remaining between them. Germline loops: CDR1 KGHDR, CDR2 SFDVKD. The CDR3 is made up of 11 amino acids. In regard to this clonotype: Its target is unknown.

This rearrangement joins TRBV24-1 to TRBJ2-1, with D uncertain. Specimen: axillary lymph node tissue. The sequence was collected from a female donor with breast cancer. Some clones in this sample may be carry-over from other donors' samples. CDR3 in amino acids: CATAVGNQQFF. CDR3 nucleotide sequence: TGTGCCACCGCCGTAGGTAATCAGCAGTTCTTC.